This T cell receptor (beta chain) was retrieved from a study of human T cells and chemical hapten exposure. Noted time point: patch test 3, about 24 weeks after DPC sensitization. Described treatment: therapeutic diphenylcyclopropenone sensitization with weekly scalp DPC. Trimming cost V 1 base and J 2 bases; bases outside gene matches: 4. The CDR3 spans 16 residues. CDR1 and CDR2 (germline): SEHNR, FQNEAQ (reference sequence). This clonotype was found many times. TCRdb re-called the RACE reads through MiXCR, storing one row per CDR3 protein. Of tens of thousands of distinct CDR3 sequences listed, 11% are singletons.

The rearrangement uses TRBV7-9 and TRBJ2-5; TRBD2 matches at 10 bases. The clonotype comes from a woman aged 30 to 39 with alopecia areata. Some clones in this sample may be carry-over from other donors' samples. The material was whole blood, obtained in connection with sensitization to the hapten diphenylcyclopropenone (DPC). CDR3 nucleotide sequence: TGTGCCAGCAGCTTAGGTAGCGGGGGGACGCAAGAGACCCAGTACTTC. It is translated as CASSLGSGGTQETQYF. Full variable domain (remainder filled in from reference TRBV7-9 and TRBJ2-5): DTGVSQNPRHKITKRGQNVTFRCDPISEHNRLYWYRQTLGQGPEFLTYFQNEAQLEKSRLLSDRFSAERPKGSFSTLEIQRTEQGDSAMYLCASSLGSGGTQETQYFGPGTRLLVL.